Described below is a single T cell receptor (beta chain) sequence and its context. The sample belongs to a study of blood T cell repertoires in COVID-19. Study summary: T cells, B-cell-depleted T cells, or PBMCs supplied cDNA or gDNA.

All enrollees were about 18 to 89 years old and from approximately 25 US areas. The CDR3 spans 15 residues. The V and J ends lost 7 bases and 2 bases, in that order; junction bases with no gene match: 6. Germline CDR1 reads MNHEY; CDR2 reads SVGAGI. Sequenced by immunoSEQ multiplex PCR; TCRdb stores in-frame clones only, minus some. This table has 330,000 or so clones, over 75% appearing once. Sequencing was done on a sample of PBMCs or T cells enriched from blood (not recorded which). The receptor was derived from a man younger than 40 who had recovered from COVID-19. This chain joins TRBV6-5 and TRBJ1-5; 9 nucleotides line up with TRBD1. The chain's CDR3 is CASNVGQGGNQPQHF. For the CDR3, the DNA is TGTGCCAGCAATGTGGGACAGGGCGGCAATCAGCCCCAGCATTTT.